This TCR beta chain was sequenced in a study of cytomegalovirus exposure and HLA in healthy donors. Study outcomes and limitations: Per published reports, the classifier diagnosed cytomegalovirus status with high specificity and sensitivity. In vitro experiments confirmed that three CMV-associated chains were specific for CMV antigens. Overall, roughly 150 TCR beta chains were annotated as cytomegalovirus-associated.

It was the 120-subject validation cohort, separate from the approximately 620-subject first cohort, to which the donors belonged. TCRdb keeps only in-frame clones here, not all; method: immunoSEQ multiplex PCR. The sample holds about 360,000 clones; 75% to 90% are singletons and the top ten take roughly 0.75%. This clone was seen a few times. Its antigen is unidentified. There are 18 residues in the CDR3. Trimming took 0 bases from V and 4 from J; bases not matched to a gene: 9. Germline-derived CDR1 and CDR2 are MGHRA and YSYEKL. The V gene is TRBV4-1, the J gene TRBJ2-1; 10 positions agree with TRBD2. This TCR was sampled from a woman aged 18-29 years in good health and CMV-seronegative. The sample consisted of PBMCs. The CDR3 spells CASSQDGAGLAVYNEQFF. The CDR3 DNA sequence: TGCGCCAGCAGCCAAGATGGGGCCGGACTAGCGGTTTACAATGAGCAGTTCTTC.